The 21 T cell receptor beta chains reported below all come from one sample, sequenced in a study of early T cells in non-severe SARS-CoV-2 infection. TCRdb reanalysed the 5' RACE reads using MiXCR and keeps one entry per CDR3 protein. The sample consists of about 110,000 distinct CDR3 sequences, 9% to 14% of them appearing once. The source material was whole blood. The receptors originated from an adult who was a healthcare worker with PCR-confirmed SARS-CoV-2 infection or an uninfected control (not recorded which).

In its sample, this clonotype was seen a few times. The rearrangement links TRBV19 to TRBJ2-5; 16 bases align to TRBD2. The germline V gene has CDR1 LNHDA and CDR2 SQIVND (reference sequence). The CDR3 contains 20 residues. The V gene end was trimmed by 5 bases and the J gene end by 5 bases; junction bases not matched to a gene: 17. The CDR3 is CASSPKGLAGGRVDMETQYF. CDR3 DNA sequence: TGTGCCAGTAGTCCAAAGGGACTAGCGGGAGGGCGCGTTGATATGGAGACCCAGTACTTC.

This clonotype has a count of ten or more. The chain has TRBV28 and TRBJ2-1, with 7 bases that match TRBD2. Germline CDR1 MDHEN, CDR2 SYDVKM. The CDR3 consists of 16 residues. The ends lost 3 bases at V and 5 bases at J; junction bases unmatched: 10. CDR3 sequence (DNA): TGTGCCAGCAGTTTCCCTACCGGGGGGAAGAACAATGAGCAGTTCTTC. It specifies CASSFPTGGKNNEQFF.

At least ten counts were recorded for this clonotype. The rearrangement links TRBV19 to TRBJ1-5; D is unclear. CDR3 length: 18 residues. V gave up 5 bases and J gave up 0 bases, with 20 bases separating them. Looked up from germline, CDR1 is LNHDA and CDR2 is SQIVND (reference sequence). The CDR3 region is CASSSNFRTVYSNQPQHF. CDR3 coding DNA: TGTGCCAGTAGTTCCAATTTCCGGACGGTTTATAGCAATCAGCCCCAGCATTTT.

There are a few counts of this clonotype. V is TRBV11-3 and J is TRBJ2-2; a possible D gene is TRBD2 (5 bases). V lost 5 bases to trimming and J lost 9 bases, with 10 bases between them. CDR1 is SGHNT, CDR2 YENEEA, per germline. This CDR3 has 12 amino acids. The DNA for the CDR3 is TGTGCCAGCAGCCCAGGAGGCCGGGAGCTGTTTTTT. Translation gives CASSPGGRELFF.

The chain has TRBV2 and TRBJ2-7; D is perhaps TRBD2 (5 bases). The CDR3 covers 15 residues. Germline values: CDR1 SNHLY, CDR2 FYNNEI. Trimming pared 3 bases from V and 2 bases from J, leaving 14 bases between. CDR3 sequence (DNA): TGTGCCAGCAGTGAGTGGAGGCAGGACCCCTACGAGCAGTACTTC. This gives the protein CASSEWRQDPYEQYF.

This clonotype was counted only a few times. The V call is TRBV12-3 or TRBV12-4, the J call TRBJ1-1, with 9 bases identical to TRBD1. CDR3 size: 16 residues. J was trimmed by 4 bases and V by 4 bases; bases with no gene match: 10. The CDR3 sequence: CASSSLQGAVGTEAFF. CDR3 sequence (DNA): TGTGCCAGCAGTTCCCTACAGGGGGCGGTGGGCACTGAAGCTTTCTTT.

This clonotype was seen repeatedly, ten times or more. The chain is built from TRBV6-2 or TRBV6-3 and TRBJ2-1, with TRBD1 identical over 7 bases. Germline trimming cut 4 bases from V and 3 bases from J; bases unmatched to any gene: 15. This CDR3 spans 18 amino acids. Germline V CDR1 and CDR2: MNHEY, SVGEGT. CDR3 loop: CASSFPAPDRANYNEQFF. The CDR3 bases are TGTGCCAGCAGTTTCCCTGCTCCTGACAGGGCGAACTACAATGAGCAGTTCTTC.

This clonotype was detected a few times. The chain links TRBV25-1 to TRBJ2-1, with 12 bases identical to TRBD2. The CDR3 spans 16 residues. CDR1 and CDR2 (germline): MGHDK, SYGVNS. The ends lost 4 bases at V and 5 bases at J; junction bases unmatched: 6. The CDR3 sequence: CASSVRLAGEDNEQFF. For the CDR3, the DNA is TGTGCCAGCAGTGTCAGACTAGCGGGAGAGGACAATGAGCAGTTCTTC.

The chain joins TRBV9 to TRBJ2-1; TRBD2 might be the D (7 bases). V shed 6 bases and J shed 6 bases, with 16 bases lying between them. The CDR3 runs 14 residues. The V gene's germline CDR1 is SGDLS and CDR2 YYNGEE. CDR3 in amino acids: CASTREGVGNEQFF. The CDR3 region has the DNA TGTGCCAGCACCAGGGAGGGGGTCGGCAATGAGCAGTTCTTC.

About this clonotype: Since a much larger clone is just one base distant, this may be a read error. The chain uses TRBV20-1 and TRBJ2-3; D remains unclear. Germline V gene data show CDR1 as DFQATT and CDR2 as SNEGSKA (reference sequence). V was shortened by 4 bases and J by 2 bases, with 19 bases between the two germline ends. CDR3 length: 16 residues. CDR3 bases: TGCAGTGCTACCCGTGATAGCTTCGTCGTCACAGATACGCAGTATTTT. Translating gives CSATRDSFVVTDTQYF.

The chain has TRBV11-3 and TRBJ2-1; weak D call: TRBD1 (5 bases). This CDR3 contains 11 residues. V dropped 8 bases and J dropped 5 bases, with 7 bases sitting between them. Per germline, CDR1 SGHNT and CDR2 YENEEA. In nucleotides, the CDR3 is TGTGCCAGCGGGGCTCACAATGAGCAGTTCTTC. It encodes CASGAHNEQFF.

This clonotype was seen repeatedly, ten times or more. The V and J genes are TRBV7-9 and TRBJ2-3; 12 bases align to TRBD2. The CDR3 covers 20 residues. Germline V lookup: CDR1 SEHNR, CDR2 FQNEAQ (reference sequence). J lost 2 bases, V lost 7 bases, and 19 bases had no gene match. This chain's CDR3 is CASTRRGGLAGTRLTDTQYF. Written as DNA, the CDR3 is TGTGCCAGCACCCGCCGGGGGGGACTAGCGGGCACAAGGCTCACAGATACGCAGTATTTT.

The V and J genes are TRBV7-8 and TRBJ1-2; no clear D. V lost 0 bases and J 2 bases, leaving 7 bases between the germline ends. The CDR3 loop spans 14 amino acids. CDR1 is SGHVS and CDR2 is FQNEAQ in the germline V gene. The CDR3 protein is CASSLALGNYGYTF. The CDR3 DNA reads TGTGCCAGCAGCTTAGCTCTAGGCAACTATGGCTACACCTTC. Full variable domain (rest looked up from reference TRBV7-8 and TRBJ1-2): GAGVSQSPRYKVAKRGQDVALRCDPISGHVSLFWYQQALGQGPEFLTYFQNEAQLDKSGLPSDRFFAERPEGSVSTLKIQRTQQEDSAVYLCASSLALGNYGYTFGSGTRLTVV.

There are a few counts of this clonotype. This rearrangement joins TRBV7-9 to TRBJ2-1, with TRBD2 identical over 8 bases. The CDR3 is 15 amino acids. V shed 5 bases, J shed 5 bases, and the junction held 8 bases outside the gene matches. The germline CDR1 and CDR2 sequences are SEHNR and FQNEAQ (reference sequence). The CDR3 sequence is CASSLGRGGNNEQFF. CDR3 DNA sequence: TGTGCCAGCAGCCTAGGGCGCGGGGGGAACAATGAGCAGTTCTTC. The complete variable domain, with remaining parts taken from reference TRBV7-9 and TRBJ2-1, reads DTGVSQNPRHKITKRGQNVTFRCDPISEHNRLYWYRQTLGQGPEFLTYFQNEAQLEKSRLLSDRFSAERPKGSFSTLEIQRTEQGDSAMYLCASSLGRGGNNEQFFGPGTRLTVL.

The chain recombines TRBV2 with TRBJ1-2, with TRBD1 matching over 9 bases. J gave up 4 bases and V 6 bases, and 9 bases lay outside the gene matches. The CDR3 is 15 amino acids. Germline CDR1 SNHLY, CDR2 FYNNEI. The CDR3 DNA reads TGTGCCAGCAGCCCAAACAGGGGGCTAGGCTATGGCTACACCTTC. Encoded protein: CASSPNRGLGYGYTF.

This clonotype has only a few counts. This chain links TRBV5-1 with TRBJ2-1, with D hard to call. The germline V gene has CDR1 SGHRS and CDR2 YFSETQ. V was cut by 5 bases and J by 1 base, with 7 bases left in between. The CDR3 spans 13 residues. The CDR3, as DNA: TGCGCCAGCAGGGGGTTTTCCTACAATGAGCAGTTCTTC. Its translation: CASRGFSYNEQFF.

This clonotype was picked up many times. The chain is built from TRBV11-2 and TRBJ1-5, with a possible D match to TRBD1 (5 bases). Germline V gene lookup returns CDR1 SGHAT and CDR2 FQNNGV. The V and J ends lost 4 bases and 1 base respectively, with 14 bases between them. The CDR3 length is 16 residues. DNA for the CDR3: TGTGCCAGCAGCTCCGGGACGAGGGGAAGCAATCAGCCCCAGCATTTT. This translates into CASSSGTRGSNQPQHF.

J is TRBJ2-7 and V is TRBV10-3; the match to TRBD2 covers 11 bases. CDR3 size: 17 residues. Trimming removed 2 bases from V and 1 base from J; junction bases left unmatched: 7. Germline-derived CDR1 and CDR2 are ENHRY and SYGVKD. In DNA, the CDR3 is TGTGCCATCAGTGAGAGGACTAGCGGGTCCGGATCCTACGAGCAGTACTTC. Translated: CAISERTSGSGSYEQYF.

This chain links TRBV11-1 with TRBJ2-1; tentative D call: TRBD2 (6 bases). The germline V and J ends were trimmed by 1 base and 12 bases, with 7 bases remaining between them. The CDR3 covers 11 residues. Per the germline V gene, CDR1 is SGHAT and CDR2 is FQDESV (reference sequence). CDR3 sequence reads: CASSLGRGQFF. The CDR3 region has the DNA TGTGCCAGCAGCTTAGGGAGGGGGCAGTTCTTC. Supplemented by reference TRBV11-1 and TRBJ2-1, the full variable domain reads EAEVAQSPRYKITEKSQAVAFWCDPISGHATLYWYRQILGQGPELLVQFQDESVVDDSQLPKDRFSAERLKGVDSTLKIQPAELGDSAMYLCASSLGRGQFFGPGTRLTVL.

The V gene is TRBV6-5, the J gene TRBJ1-5; TRBD1 is a possible D gene (6 bases). CDR1 MNHEY and CDR2 SVGAGI come from the germline V gene. The germline V and J ends were trimmed by 4 bases and 4 bases, with 11 bases remaining between them. CDR3 length: 14 amino acids. CDR3 residues: CASSLQGPNQPQHF. The CDR3 DNA follows: TGTGCCAGCAGTTTGCAGGGGCCTAATCAGCCCCAGCATTTT.

V is TRBV29-1 and J is TRBJ2-1, with D uncertain. Trimming cost V 5 bases and J 9 bases, with 11 bases left between them. Germline-derived CDR1 and CDR2 are SQVTM and ANQGSEA. The CDR3 sequence is 11 residues long. The CDR3 region has the DNA TGCAGCGTTCGGCCCATGAGTGAGCAGTTCTTC. Translation gives CSVRPMSEQFF.